The rows below give T cell receptor beta chains drawn from one sample of a study of T cell repertoires in aging, cancer and after chemotherapy. Using its own MiXCR run on the multiplex PCR reads, TCRdb lists one record per CDR3 protein. The data show some 10,000 distinct CDR3 sequences, 30% to 40% seen once. Source material: blood. The receptors come from a human donor in good health. Each CDR3 is given with its conserved first and last residue. The D gene is left open where the match is weak. Size values are once, few and many counts, or a class for expanded clones, and some rows have none.

CDR3 | DNA | J | size | V | D
CASSYYGPERELFF | TGTGCCAGCAGTTACTATGGACCGGAGCGGGAGCTGTTTTTT | TRBJ2-2 | - | TRBV6-5 | -
CASSTRTGSYGYTF | TGTGCCAGCAGTACCCGGACAGGTTCCTATGGCTACACCTTC | TRBJ1-2 | - | TRBV6-1 | TRBD1
CASSLDPRGRIVNEQFF | TGTGCCAGCAGCTTAGATCCCCGCGGCAGGATCGTGAATGAGCAGTTCTTC | TRBJ2-1 | medium-sized | TRBV11-3 | -
CASSLDSITYNEQFF | TGCGCCAGCAGCTTGGATAGCATTACCTACAATGAGCAGTTCTTC | TRBJ2-1 | - | TRBV5-1 | -
CASSYLLANEQFF | TGTGCCAGCAGTTACCTACTAGCAAATGAGCAGTTCTTC | TRBJ2-1 | few | TRBV6-5 | -
CASSMTGATEAFF | TGTGCCAGTAGTATGACAGGGGCCACTGAAGCTTTCTTT | TRBJ1-1 | - | TRBV19 | TRBD1
CASSSIRGDTGELFF | TGTGCCAGCAGCTCTATCAGGGGGGACACCGGGGAGCTGTTTTTT | TRBJ2-2 | medium-sized | TRBV11-3 | -
CASPNTCHYGYTF | TGTGCCAGCCCCAACACGTGCCACTATGGCTACACCTTC | TRBJ1-2 | - | TRBV6-2/TRBV6-3 | -
CASTSAARALNTGELFF | TGTGCCAGCACCTCAGCCGCGCGGGCCCTGAACACCGGGGAGCTGTTTTTT | TRBJ2-2 | - | TRBV7-9 | -
CASSYRGGHVDEQFF | TGTGCCAGCAGTTACAGAGGGGGCCACGTTGATGAGCAGTTCTTC | TRBJ2-1 | - | TRBV6-2/TRBV6-3 | TRBD1
CASSQARENEQYF | TGTGCCAGCAGCCAGGCCAGGGAAAACGAGCAGTACTTC | TRBJ2-7 | few | TRBV13 | -
CASSLSRANQPQHF | TGTGCCAGCAGTTTATCCAGGGCCAATCAGCCCCAGCATTTT | TRBJ1-5 | - | TRBV28 | -
CASRTRGGPTDTQYF | TGTGCCAGTCGGACTAGAGGGGGGCCCACAGATACGCAGTATTTT | TRBJ2-3 | - | TRBV6-8 | -
CASSYGTASVGSPLHF | TGTGCCAGCAGTTACGGGACAGCCAGCGTGGGTTCACCCCTCCACTTT | TRBJ1-6 | - | TRBV6-5 | TRBD1
CASGRGVVRRTDTQYF | TGTGCCAGCGGACGTGGGGTGGTGAGGCGCACAGATACGCAGTATTTT | TRBJ2-3 | - | TRBV6-5 | -
CASSIPPTSQGNIQYF | TGTGCCAGTAGTATTCCGCCCACTTCTCAGGGGAACATTCAGTACTTC | TRBJ2-4 | - | TRBV19 | -
CASSLEVGHDGEQFF | TGTGCCAGCAGCTTGGAAGTCGGGCACGACGGTGAGCAGTTCTTC | TRBJ2-1 | - | TRBV5-4 | -
CASSEGTARIGELFF | TGTGCCAGCAGTGAAGGGACAGCCCGTATCGGGGAGCTGTTTTTT | TRBJ2-2 | - | TRBV6-1 | -
CASSSLRLGQETQYF | TGTGCCAGTTCTTCATTGAGACTAGGCCAAGAGACCCAGTACTTC | TRBJ2-5 | few | TRBV12-3/TRBV12-4 | -
CASSSGDRANYGYTF | TGTGCCAGCTCATCGGGGGACAGGGCCAACTATGGCTACACCTTC | TRBJ1-2 | - | TRBV18 | TRBD1
CSATNRRGGTDTQYF | TGCAGTGCCACAAATCGCCGGGGCGGCACAGATACGCAGTATTTT | TRBJ2-3 | once | TRBV20-1 | -
CASRHEQRGMESPLHF | TGTGCCAGCAGACACGAACAGCGGGGGATGGAATCACCCCTCCACTTT | TRBJ1-6 | - | TRBV6-1 | -
CSGRLGQSLYF | TGCAGCGGGAGACTCGGACAGTCGTTGTATTTT | TRBJ1-3 | - | TRBV29-1 | -
CASTPGPPGGELFF | TGTGCCAGCACCCCCGGCCCCCCGGGCGGGGAGCTGTTTTTT | TRBJ2-2 | - | TRBV12-3/TRBV12-4 | -
CSARAAADYNEQFF | TGCAGTGCTAGGGCTGCGGCAGACTACAATGAGCAGTTCTTC | TRBJ2-1 | - | TRBV20-1 | -
CAPEGSSYEQYF | TGTGCACCAGAGGGGAGCTCCTACGAGCAGTACTTC | TRBJ2-7 | few | TRBV19 | -
CATVQTSGSYEQYF | TGTGCCACCGTGCAGACTAGCGGGAGCTACGAGCAGTACTTC | TRBJ2-7 | - | TRBV6-2/TRBV6-3 | TRBD2
CASTLTRGGPNTGELFF | TGTGCCAGTACACTCACCAGGGGGGGACCGAACACCGGGGAGCTGTTTTTT | TRBJ2-2 | - | TRBV19 | -
CASSLERNTEAFF | TGTGCCAGCAGCTTAGAGCGGAACACTGAAGCTTTCTTT | TRBJ1-1 | - | TRBV11-3 | -
CASSLSRVAGELFF | TGTGCCAGCAGTTTATCGAGGGTAGCCGGGGAGCTGTTTTTT | TRBJ2-2 | medium-sized | TRBV27 | -
CASSPGPSPLHF | TGTGCCAGCAGCCCGGGACCTTCACCCCTCCACTTT | TRBJ1-6 | - | TRBV11-3 | -
CASSSQEREIVDTQYF | TGTGCCAGCAGTTCCCAGGAGCGGGAGATCGTAGATACGCAGTATTTT | TRBJ2-3 | - | TRBV27 | TRBD2
CASSEGGEAFF | TGTGCCAGCAGTGAGGGCGGTGAAGCTTTCTTT | TRBJ1-1 | - | TRBV28 | -
CASRPQGALGETQYF | TGTGCCAGTAGGCCACAGGGGGCACTAGGGGAGACCCAGTACTTC | TRBJ2-5 | medium-sized | TRBV19 | TRBD1
CAWSESGNTIYF | TGTGCCTGGAGTGAATCTGGAAACACCATATATTTT | TRBJ1-3 | - | TRBV30 | -
CAATATSGNTIYF | TGTGCTGCGACGGCCACCTCTGGAAACACCATATATTTT | TRBJ1-3 | - | TRBV12-3/TRBV12-4 | -
CAWIWTRGGEQFF | TGTGCCTGGATTTGGACCCGGGGGGGTGAGCAGTTCTTC | TRBJ2-1 | - | TRBV30 | TRBD2
CASSLADEQFF | TGTGCCAGCAGTTTAGCCGATGAGCAGTTCTTC | TRBJ2-1 | - | TRBV12-3/TRBV12-4 | -
CSASFNEQFF | TGCAGTGCTTCGTTCAATGAGCAGTTCTTC | TRBJ2-1 | - | TRBV20-1 | -
CASSLLVQGNSPLHF | TGTGCCAGCAGTTTATTAGTACAGGGGAACTCACCCCTCCACTTT | TRBJ1-6 | - | TRBV27 | TRBD1
CASSTDRNQPQHF | TGTGCCAGCTCTACCGACAGGAATCAGCCCCAGCATTTT | TRBJ1-5 | - | TRBV18 | -
CSVEGSRGLPYEQYF | TGCAGCGTTGAAGGGAGCAGGGGGCTTCCCTACGAGCAGTACTTC | TRBJ2-7 | - | TRBV29-1 | TRBD1
CASSYSTAGGKSSTDTQYF | TGTGCCAGCAGTTACTCTACCGCGGGGGGAAAATCTAGCACAGATACGCAGTATTTT | TRBJ2-3 | - | TRBV6-5 | TRBD2
CAISYKGLARSTDTQYF | TGTGCCATCAGCTACAAAGGACTAGCACGCTCCACAGATACGCAGTATTTT | TRBJ2-3 | few | TRBV10-3 | TRBD2
CASNGQIPSYEQYF | TGTGCCAGCAATGGACAGATCCCCTCCTACGAGCAGTACTTC | TRBJ2-7 | few | TRBV6-1 | -